This entry concerns a single T cell receptor (beta chain). What it binds is unknown. The entry originates in a study of cytomegalovirus exposure and HLA in healthy donors. Study background: Counted in an early data release were 65 million to 100 million unique TCRs from HLA-typed donors.

The PCR used 60 Vbeta and 13 Jbeta primers. Assay: immunoSEQ multiplex PCR; the TCRdb copy retains only in-frame clones and omits some. The table has some 65,000 clones, 65% to 75% seen once. Findings and limits, study-wide: In vitro checks showed that three CMV-associated chains really do target CMV antigens.

Trimming left V 1 base short and J 3 bases short, with 22 bases between. There are 18 residues in the CDR3. Per germline, CDR1 SEHNR and CDR2 FQNEAQ (reference sequence). The receptor's source is a man in his fifties or sixties in good health and CMV-seropositive. Specimen: PBMCs. The chain uses TRBV7-9 and TRBJ2-7; possibly TRBD2 for D (6 bases). The CDR3 region is CASSLVGGSRDGSYEQYF. The DNA for the CDR3 is TGTGCCAGCAGCTTAGTTGGGGGGAGCCGGGACGGGAGCTACGAGCAGTACTTC.